What follows are 17 T cell receptor beta chains derived from one specimen sequenced in a study of T-cell memory formation after mild COVID-19. TCRdb processed the 5' RACE reads anew with MiXCR; each CDR3 protein has one entry. The profile covers some 350,000 distinct CDR3 sequences, with around a sixth appearing a single time and about 20% taken by the ten largest. Sequencing input: PBMCs or a T cell subset sorted from them (not recorded which). The receptor set was obtained from a young man who had mild COVID-19 (a few samples of this study predate the infection). Cell type and time point are not known.

This clonotype appeared a few times. V is TRBV6-6 and J is TRBJ1-5, with unresolved D. Germline V gene data show CDR1 as MNHNY and CDR2 as SVGAGI (reference sequence). The CDR3 has 13 residues. V lost 7 bases and J lost 6, with 13 bases in between. The CDR3 DNA reads TGTGCCAGCACCTCCGGCGCTCCTCAGCCCCAGCATTTT. Encoded protein: CASTSGAPQPQHF.

This CDR3 reads CASSTTNTEAFF. The CDR3 region has the DNA TGCGCCAGCAGCACGACGAACACTGAAGCTTTCTTT. The chain is built from TRBV5-1 and TRBJ1-1; D is ambiguous. V shed 4 bases and J shed 1 base, with 5 bases lying between them. The germline gives CDR1 SGHRS, CDR2 YFSETQ. The CDR3 consists of 12 residues. Combining the CDR3 with reference TRBV5-1 and TRBJ1-1 gives the whole variable domain KAGVTQTPRYLIKTRGQQVTLSCSPISGHRSVSWYQQTPGQGLQFLFEYFSETQRNKGNFPGRFSGRQFSNSRSEMNVSTLELGDSALYLCASSTTNTEAFFGQGTRLTVV.

The chain recombines TRBV20-1 with TRBJ2-2; 10 bases are shared with TRBD1. With 6 bases clipped from V and 5 bases from J, the junction kept 9 bases outside the gene matches. The CDR3 runs to 15 residues. Germline V gives CDR1 DFQATT, CDR2 SNEGSKA (reference sequence). CDR3 nucleotides: TGCAGTGCCCCCCGCCTGGACAGGGGGACCGGGGAGCTGTTTTTT. Translating it yields CSAPRLDRGTGELFF.

The chain combines TRBV12-3 or TRBV12-4 with TRBJ2-5; no definite D call. V dropped 3 bases and J dropped 0 bases, with 8 bases sitting between them. This CDR3 region has 14 residues. This CDR3 is CASSFRPHQETQYF. Here the CDR3 DNA reads TGTGCCAGCAGTTTTCGCCCACACCAAGAGACCCAGTACTTC.

By its share, this clonotype is medium-sized. V and J are TRBV11-2 and TRBJ1-2, with D unclear. The V and J ends lost 0 bases and 0 bases respectively, with 17 bases between them. This CDR3 comprises 18 residues. Germline V gene data show CDR1 as SGHAT and CDR2 as FQNNGV. CDR3 DNA: TGTGCCAGCAGCTTAGATCCCTTCTTAGGACGGCCTAACTATGGCTACACCTTC. Its protein is CASSLDPFLGRPNYGYTF.

This clonotype was seen a handful of times. The chain employs TRBV6-5 and TRBJ1-5, with D tentatively TRBD1 (5 bases). This CDR3 comprises 13 residues. Trimming pared 6 bases from V and 4 bases from J, leaving 10 bases between. Germline V lookup: CDR1 MNHEY, CDR2 SVGAGI. The CDR3 DNA reads as TGTGCCAGCAGCGCGACAGAAAATCAGCCCCAGCATTTT. Translating it yields CASSATENQPQHF.

The table lists this clonotype with a few counts. The rearrangement links TRBV5-1 to TRBJ2-1, with 9 nucleotides matching TRBD2. This CDR3 contains 15 residues. J lost 8 bases, V lost 0 bases, and 6 bases had no gene match. Per germline, CDR1 SGHRS and CDR2 YFSETQ. In nucleotides, the CDR3 is TGCGCCAGCAGCTTGGAGAGCGGGGGGATCGATGAGCAGTTCTTC. This encodes CASSLESGGIDEQFF.

This chain joins TRBV4-3 and TRBJ2-5, with D tentatively TRBD1 or TRBD2 (5 bases each). Germline V gene lookup returns CDR1 LGHNA and CDR2 YSLEER. CDR3 length equals 15 residues. Trimming left V 1 base short and J 5 bases short, with 14 bases between. CDR3 sequence: CASSQARGRGETQYF. CDR3 in DNA: TGCGCCAGCAGCCAAGCTAGGGGCCGAGGGGAGACCCAGTACTTC.

This clonotype was observed many times. This rearrangement joins TRBV6-2 or TRBV6-3 to TRBJ2-3, with 9 bases matching TRBD2. CDR1 is MNHEY, CDR2 SVGEGT, per germline. V trimming: 7 bases; J trimming: 5 bases; junction bases outside the gene matches: 7. CDR3 length equals 14 residues. The CDR3 region has the DNA TGTGCCAGCACACCCCGGCGGGGGGGAGATACGCAGTATTTT. Translating it yields CASTPRRGGDTQYF.

This rearrangement joins TRBV6-1 to TRBJ1-2; D might be TRBD1 (6 bases). The CDR3 is 13 residues long. The germline CDR1 and CDR2 sequences are MNHNS and SASEGT. Trimming stripped 6 bases from V and 6 bases from J, with 14 bases between. CDR3 residues: CASRLQGGDGYTF. The CDR3 bases are TGTGCCAGCAGGTTACAGGGAGGGGATGGCTACACCTTC.

In this sample, this clonotype turned up a few times. V and J are TRBV4-1 and TRBJ2-1, with 10 bases aligning to TRBD1. This CDR3 comprises 14 residues. Germline V gene data show CDR1 as MGHRA and CDR2 as YSYEKL. The ends lost 3 bases at V and 6 bases at J; junction bases unmatched: 2. The CDR3 coding sequence is TGCGCCAGCAGCCAGGGACAGGGGTCCAATGAGCAGTTCTTC. Its protein product is CASSQGQGSNEQFF.

V usage is TRBV12-3 or TRBV12-4 and J usage is TRBJ1-5, with D possibly being TRBD1 (5 bases). Deletions cut 3 bases from V and 0 bases from J, with 12 bases between. This CDR3 has 16 residues. In nucleotides, the CDR3 is TGTGCCAGCAGTTTTCGAAGACAGCCTAGCAATCAGCCCCAGCATTTT. Translation gives CASSFRRQPSNQPQHF.

The chain carries TRBV29-1 and TRBJ2-3; TRBD2 agrees at 11 bases. Germline V lookup: CDR1 SQVTM, CDR2 ANQGSEA. Losses at the gene ends were 8 bases for V and 6 bases for J; bases not matched to a gene: 16. The CDR3 is made up of 16 amino acids. CDR3 DNA: TGCAGCATTTGCCGGCTTCTAGCGGGGGGATCCGATACGCAGTATTTT. Its protein product is CSICRLLAGGSDTQYF.

This clonotype was recorded at least ten times. CDR3 in amino acids: CASSVPYEQYF. The DNA for the CDR3 is TGTGCCAGCAGTGTACCCTACGAGCAGTACTTC. The J gene is TRBJ2-7, the V gene TRBV6-2 or TRBV6-3; D is unresolved. The CDR3 length is 11 residues. V dropped 5 bases and J dropped 2 bases, with 4 bases sitting between them. The germline V gene has CDR1 MNHEY and CDR2 SVGEGT.

The table lists this clonotype with many counts. The CDR3 region is CASSFGQGDTEAFF. The CDR3 DNA reads as TGTGCCAGCAGCTTTGGACAGGGGGACACTGAAGCTTTCTTT. V and J are TRBV7-9 and TRBJ1-1; 10 bases agree with TRBD1. The CDR3 has 14 residues. The germline V gene has CDR1 SEHNR and CDR2 FQNEAQ (reference sequence). The junction had 1 base not matched to a gene; V was cut back by 3 bases and J by 3 bases.

V gene TRBV9 combines with J gene TRBJ1-3; D gene unclear. This CDR3 is 14 amino acids long. In germline, CDR1 is SGDLS, CDR2 YYNGEE. Trimming left V 0 bases short and J 0 bases short, with 4 bases between. CDR3 in DNA: TGTGCCAGCAGCGTAGCATCCTCTGGAAACACCATATATTTT. Protein product: CASSVASSGNTIYF.

This clonotype came up a few times. The J gene is TRBJ1-3, the V gene TRBV12-3 or TRBV12-4; D gene ambiguous. V lost 4 bases to trimming and J lost 2 bases, with 6 bases between them. The CDR3 length is 13 residues. As DNA, the CDR3 is TGTGCCAGCAGTTCCCTCGCTGGAAACACCATATATTTT. Amino acid sequence: CASSSLAGNTIYF.